These 11 T cell receptor beta chains were sequenced from one sample in a study of response to subunit inactivated influenza vaccine. MiXCR, run by TCRdb on the RT-PCR reads, gives a single entry per CDR3 protein. The table shows around 530,000 distinct CDR3 sequences, with 16% occurring only once. The sequencing here drew on CD4+ T cells sorted from PBMCs, taken around 25 months after vaccination. The receptors were gathered from a man between 50 and 69 years old who received an inactivated influenza vaccine.

This clonotype came up a few times. The chain combines TRBV30 with TRBJ2-7; 9 nucleotides align to TRBD1. The CDR3 sequence is 15 residues long. The germline gives CDR1 GTSNPN, CDR2 SVGIG (reference sequence). V trimming: 4 bases; J trimming: 3 bases; junction bases outside the gene matches: 10. The CDR3: CAWTGLGTGIYEQYF. Written as DNA, the CDR3 is TGTGCCTGGACCGGGTTAGGGACAGGGATCTACGAGCAGTACTTC.

Remarks on this clonotype: At one boundary the junction diverges from the germline segment, which might be a read error. The gene calls are TRBV12-3 or TRBV12-4 and TRBJ2-7; 7 bases are a match to TRBD1. The CDR3 extends over 13 amino acids. The CDR3, as DNA: TGTGCCAGCAGTGCACAGAACAGGGGCGAGCAGTGCTTC. It translates to CASSAQNRGEQCF.

The chain couples TRBV29-1 to TRBJ2-3; D gene uncertain. The CDR3 sequence is 16 residues long. Trimming took 5 bases from V and 3 from J, leaving 21 bases between them. Germline CDR1 reads SQVTM; CDR2 reads ANQGSEA. The CDR3 DNA sequence: TGCAGCGTTAGCTCGCCGGGCCCTCGAGCGACAGATACGCAGTATTTT. The encoded protein is CSVSSPGPRATDTQYF.

The chain links TRBV6-5 to TRBJ1-2; unclear D gene. The CDR3 has 13 amino acids. Germline loops: CDR1 MNHEY, CDR2 SVGAGI. V was trimmed by 2 bases and J by 8 bases, leaving 12 bases between them. In DNA, the CDR3 is TGTGCCAGCAGTTACAACGGGGTGGAGGGCTACACCTTC. Translating it yields CASSYNGVEGYTF.

The chain's CDR3 is CASSLGPASGNEQYF. The CDR3 region has the DNA TGTGCCAGCAGCCTAGGTCCGGCTAGCGGGAACGAGCAGTACTTC. The rearrangement joins TRBV3-1 to TRBJ2-7, with 9 bases fitting TRBD2. J gave up 5 bases and V 4 bases, and 9 bases lay outside the gene matches. This CDR3 spans 15 amino acids. From germline, CDR1 is LGHDT and CDR2 YNNKEL (reference sequence).

This clonotype was picked up many times. V is TRBV27 and J is TRBJ1-1; TRBD1 matches at 8 bases. The CDR3 covers 15 residues. Germline loops: CDR1 MNHEY, CDR2 SMNVEV (reference sequence). With V trimmed by 3 bases and J by 5 bases, 8 bases remained unmatched. CDR3 bases: TGTGCCAGCAGTTTCGGAACAGGGGGATGGACTGAAGCTTTCTTT. Translating gives CASSFGTGGWTEAFF.

This clonotype was counted between two and nine times. The genes are TRBV12-3 or TRBV12-4 and TRBJ2-6; D is undetermined. Trimming stripped 8 bases from V and 0 bases from J, with 8 bases between. CDR3 length: 14 amino acids. The CDR3 coding sequence is TGTGCCAGCCTCCCGATCTCTGGGGCCAACGTCCTGACTTTC. Translating it yields CASLPISGANVLTF.

At least ten counts were recorded for this clonotype. This chain uses TRBV7-9 with TRBJ1-5; no reliable D call. Germline V gene lookup returns CDR1 SEHNR and CDR2 FQNEAQ (reference sequence). The CDR3 is 14 amino acids. Trimming left V 0 bases short and J 4 bases short, with 7 bases between. CDR3 in amino acids: CASSLASRNQPQHF. CDR3 nucleotides: TGTGCCAGCAGCTTAGCAAGCCGGAATCAGCCCCAGCATTTT.

Only a few counts were recorded for this clonotype. The chain employs TRBV5-1 and TRBJ2-2; 8 bases match TRBD1. CDR1 is SGHRS, CDR2 YFSETQ, per germline. The CDR3 has 16 residues. The ends lost 3 bases at V and 5 bases at J; junction bases unmatched: 9. The CDR3 region has the DNA TGCGCCAGCAGCTCCGGACAGGGAGGACTAACCGGGGAGCTGTTTTTT. It specifies CASSSGQGGLTGELFF.

This chain uses TRBV7-2 with TRBJ2-1; 8 positions agree with TRBD2. The CDR3 extends over 15 amino acids. V shed 3 bases, J shed 6 bases, and the junction held 7 bases outside the gene matches. From germline, CDR1 is SGHTA and CDR2 FQGNSA. The CDR3 sequence is CASSLGRAGGNEQFF. CDR3 DNA: TGTGCCAGCAGCTTGGGGAGGGCGGGAGGCAATGAGCAGTTCTTC.

The chain couples TRBV20-1 to TRBJ2-7; 7 nucleotides line up with TRBD1. Germline CDR1 is DFQATT and CDR2 is SNEGSKA (reference sequence). The CDR3 contains 14 residues. V dropped 3 bases and J dropped 2; count of bases not matched to a gene: 7. The CDR3 protein is CSASPRGQPYEQYF. CDR3 DNA: TGCAGTGCTAGCCCCCGGGGACAGCCCTACGAGCAGTACTTC.